These T cell receptor beta chains were read from a single sample in a study of vaccination and CD4 T cells after COVID-19. Using its own MiXCR run on the PCR reads, TCRdb lists one record per CDR3 protein. The profile shows some 10,000 distinct CDR3 sequences, under 60% of them singletons. Their antigens are not known. The specimen sequenced was CD4+ T cells from blood, cultured in vitro. These receptors were taken from a human donor who had recovered from COVID-19. CDR3s include the opening cysteine and the closing phenylalanine or tryptophan. The D gene is left open where the match is weak. Clone size, where shown, is once, few, many, or a class for clones that have expanded.

clone size: -; V gene: TRBV6-1; D gene: -; J gene: TRBJ1-5; CDR3 DNA: TGTGCCAGCAGTCCTCAGGGTTTCAGCAATCAGCCCCAGCATTTT; CDR3 protein: CASSPQGFSNQPQHF
clone size: -; V gene: TRBV30; D gene: -; J gene: TRBJ1-6; CDR3 DNA: TGTGCCTGGAGTTCAGGGAGCAATTCACCCCTCCACTTT; CDR3 protein: CAWSSGSNSPLHF
clone size: -; V gene: TRBV5-5; D gene: -; J gene: TRBJ2-2; CDR3 DNA: TGTGCCAGCAGCCCGCCAGGTTTGGCCGGGGAGCTGTTTTTT; CDR3 protein: CASSPPGLAGELFF
clone size: -; V gene: TRBV7-2; D gene: -; J gene: TRBJ1-1; CDR3 DNA: TGTGCCAGCAGCTTAACCGGGGGAGCGAGGACTGAAGCTTTCTTT; CDR3 protein: CASSLTGGARTEAFF
clone size: once; V gene: TRBV5-4; D gene: -; J gene: TRBJ2-3; CDR3 DNA: TGTGCCAGCAGCTTGGCCTCCCAGGCAGATACGCAGTATTTT; CDR3 protein: CASSLASQADTQYF
clone size: once; V gene: TRBV5-5; D gene: -; J gene: TRBJ2-1; CDR3 DNA: TGTGCCAGCAGCTTGGAGGTCGGCTCCTACAATGAGCAGTTCTTC; CDR3 protein: CASSLEVGSYNEQFF
clone size: -; V gene: TRBV11-2; D gene: -; J gene: TRBJ1-2; CDR3 DNA: TGTGCCAGCAGCCAGGGGCCCTTCGAGAACTATGGCTACACCTTC; CDR3 protein: CASSQGPFENYGYTF
clone size: -; V gene: TRBV10-3; D gene: TRBD1; J gene: TRBJ2-5; CDR3 DNA: TGTGCCATCGGCCAGACAGGGGAGCAAGAGACCCAGTACTTC; CDR3 protein: CAIGQTGEQETQYF
clone size: -; V gene: TRBV9; D gene: -; J gene: TRBJ1-2; CDR3 DNA: TGTGCCAGCAGCGTAGAGGGGACACCCAGGTATGGCTTCACCTTC; CDR3 protein: CASSVEGTPRYGFTF
clone size: -; V gene: TRBV6-5; D gene: -; J gene: TRBJ1-2; CDR3 DNA: TGTGCCAGCAGTTTACAGGGAGGCTACACCTTC; CDR3 protein: CASSLQGGYTF
clone size: -; V gene: TRBV5-3; D gene: -; J gene: TRBJ1-2; CDR3 DNA: TGCGCCAGCAGCCAAGGGTACCAGGGGCTTGGGAGTGGGTATGGCTACACCTTC; CDR3 protein: CASSQGYQGLGSGYGYTF
clone size: few; V gene: TRBV7-9; D gene: -; J gene: TRBJ2-7; CDR3 DNA: TGTGCCAGCAGCTTGGGACGGGGTTGGGTGGCAAACGAGCAGTACTTC; CDR3 protein: CASSLGRGWVANEQYF
clone size: -; V gene: TRBV7-2; D gene: TRBD2; J gene: TRBJ2-2; CDR3 DNA: TGTGCCAGCAGCTGGACTAGCGGGAACACCGGGGAGCTGTTTTTT; CDR3 protein: CASSWTSGNTGELFF
clone size: -; V gene: TRBV7-8; D gene: -; J gene: TRBJ1-5; CDR3 DNA: TGTGCCAGCAGCTTAGAGGGGGGGTACAATCAGCCCCAGCATTTT; CDR3 protein: CASSLEGGYNQPQHF
clone size: once; V gene: TRBV4-1; D gene: TRBD1; J gene: TRBJ1-6; CDR3 DNA: TGCGCCAGCAGCCAAGGAGGACAGGTTCTTAATTCACCCCTCCACTTT; CDR3 protein: CASSQGGQVLNSPLHF
clone size: -; V gene: TRBV2; D gene: -; J gene: TRBJ1-5; CDR3 DNA: TGTGCCAGCAGTCGGAACATTCTGGGTCCAAATAGCAATCAGCCCCAGCATTTT; CDR3 protein: CASSRNILGPNSNQPQHF